These 12 T cell receptor beta chains were sequenced from one sample in a study of blood T cell repertoires in COVID-19. Clones were sequenced by immunoSEQ multiplex PCR, and TCRdb holds only the in-frame ones, with some missing. Of about 190,000 clones listed, roughly 86% are singletons. Specimen: PBMCs or T cells enriched from blood (not recorded which). The receptors shown here come from a woman aged 30 to 39 who had recovered from COVID-19.

The rearrangement links TRBV7-8 to TRBJ2-1, with 12 nucleotides matching TRBD1. This CDR3 comprises 18 residues. Trimming at V came to 5 bases and at J to 0 bases, leaving 8 bases not matched to a gene. CDR1 and CDR2 (germline): SGHVS, FQNEAQ. The CDR3 loop reads CASSQGQGAQLSYNEQFF. The CDR3 region has the DNA TGTGCCAGCAGCCAGGGACAGGGGGCTCAACTCTCCTACAATGAGCAGTTCTTC. The full variable domain, completed using reference TRBV7-8 and TRBJ2-1, is GAGVSQSPRYKVAKRGQDVALRCDPISGHVSLFWYQQALGQGPEFLTYFQNEAQLDKSGLPSDRFFAERPEGSVSTLKIQRTQQEDSAVYLCASSQGQGAQLSYNEQFFGPGTRLTVL.

Points on this clone: The junction departs from germline at one end; a sequencing error may be responsible. The V call is TRBV28, the J call TRBJ1-5, with D perhaps TRBD1 (5 bases). The CDR3 is 17 amino acids. Germline values: CDR1 MDHEN, CDR2 SYDVKM. The CDR3 loop is CASILKMLGGGIQPQHF. The CDR3 bases are TGTGCCAGCATTTTAAAAATGCTCGGGGGGGGGATTCAGCCCCAGCATTTT.

This clone was detected only once. V and J are TRBV5-4 and TRBJ2-7, with D maybe TRBD1 (5 bases). Germline CDR1 and CDR2: SGHNT and YYREEE (reference sequence). The CDR3 loop spans 15 amino acids. V shed 2 bases and J shed 2 bases, with 14 bases lying between them. This chain's CDR3 is CASSFRQQGTYEQYF. For the CDR3, the DNA is TGTGCCAGCAGCTTCCGACAGCAAGGGACCTACGAGCAGTACTTC.

V usage is TRBV10-3 and J usage is TRBJ1-4, with 7 bases aligning to TRBD1. Per the germline V gene, CDR1 is ENHRY and CDR2 is SYGVKD. Unmatched junction bases numbered 8, after V lost 10 bases and J lost 6 bases. The CDR3 is 13 amino acids. The DNA of the CDR3 is TGTGCCACCGGGGACAGCCCCTATGAAAAACTGTTTTTT. Its protein product is CATGDSPYEKLFF.

The chain employs TRBV11-3 and TRBJ2-1; 9 bases fit TRBD2. This CDR3 contains 14 residues. V dropped 4 bases and J dropped 9; count of bases not matched to a gene: 7. The germline V gene has CDR1 SGHNT and CDR2 YENEEA. CDR3 amino acids: CASSSSGDPGEQFF. In DNA form, the CDR3 reads TGTGCCAGCAGCTCTAGCGGGGACCCGGGTGAGCAGTTCTTC.

The chain joins TRBV3-1 (or the pseudogene TRBV3-2) to TRBJ2-7; TRBD1 aligns across 11 bases. Germline values: CDR1 LGHDT, CDR2 YNNKEL (reference sequence). Trimming removed 2 bases from V and 6 bases from J; junction bases left unmatched: 6. The CDR3 is made up of 15 amino acids. The CDR3 nucleotides read TGTGCCAGCAGCCAATATTGGACAGGGGGCGGCGAGCAGTACTTC. Its protein product is CASSQYWTGGGEQYF.

The chain combines TRBV7-9 with TRBJ2-5; 8 bases map to TRBD1. In germline, CDR1 is SEHNR, CDR2 FQNEAQ (reference sequence). V was pared by 4 bases and J by 4 bases, with 5 bases of the junction left unmatched. This CDR3 has 14 amino acids. This CDR3 reads CASSSADRGETQYF. The CDR3 DNA reads as TGTGCCAGCAGCTCCGCCGACAGGGGAGAGACCCAGTACTTC.

This clone was found a few times. The J gene is TRBJ1-6, the V gene TRBV3-1 (or the pseudogene TRBV3-2), with a possible D match to TRBD1 (5 bases). Per germline, CDR1 LGHDT and CDR2 YNNKEL (reference sequence). The CDR3 is made up of 13 amino acids. The V and J ends lost 1 base and 8 bases respectively, with 6 bases between them. CDR3 in amino acids: CASSQAGDSPLHF. In DNA form, the CDR3 reads TGTGCCAGCAGCCAAGCGGGGGATTCACCCCTCCACTTT.

The V gene is TRBV11-2, the J gene TRBJ2-3, with 8 bases aligning to TRBD1. J lost 2 bases, V lost 4 bases, and 5 bases had no gene match. The CDR3 has 15 residues. Germline values: CDR1 SGHAT, CDR2 FQNNGV. The CDR3 is CASSSGTGNTDTQYF. The CDR3 DNA is TGTGCCAGCAGCTCCGGGACAGGAAACACAGATACGCAGTATTTT.

This chain uses TRBV10-3 with TRBJ2-3; D possibly corresponds to TRBD1 (5 bases). Germline V gives CDR1 ENHRY, CDR2 SYGVKD. CDR3 length equals 18 residues. V gave up 3 bases and J gave up 2 bases, with 21 bases separating them. The CDR3: CAISELGDSSVVTDTQYF. The CDR3 nucleotides read TGTGCCATCAGTGAATTAGGAGACAGCTCCGTAGTCACAGATACGCAGTATTTT.

The CDR3 DNA reads as TGTGCCAGCAGCTCCCCCGGGAGAGGGACCTATGGCTACACCTTC. The encoded protein is CASSSPGRGTYGYTF. The chain combines TRBV3-1 (or the pseudogene TRBV3-2) with TRBJ1-2; maybe TRBD1 (5 bases). From germline, CDR1 is LGHDT and CDR2 YNNKEL (reference sequence). The CDR3 totals 15 residues. Trimming left V 5 bases short and J 4 bases short, with 17 bases between.

The V and J genes are TRBV5-1 and TRBJ2-7; 7 bases fit TRBD2. Germline V gives CDR1 SGHRS, CDR2 YFSETQ. CDR3 size: 14 residues. Trimming removed 2 bases from V and 0 bases from J; junction bases left unmatched: 2. In nucleotides, the CDR3 is TGCGCCAGCAGCTTCGGGGGGACCTCCTACGAGCAGTACTTC. This translates into CASSFGGTSYEQYF. Combining the CDR3 with reference TRBV5-1 and TRBJ2-7 gives the whole variable domain KAGVTQTPRYLIKTRGQQVTLSCSPISGHRSVSWYQQTPGQGLQFLFEYFSETQRNKGNFPGRFSGRQFSNSRSEMNVSTLELGDSALYLCASSFGGTSYEQYFGPGTRLTVT.